These 10 T cell receptor beta chains were all obtained from the same sample, sequenced in a study of early T cells in non-severe SARS-CoV-2 infection. TCRdb itself ran the 5' RACE reads through MiXCR, one entry per CDR3 protein. The sample consists of about 55,000 distinct CDR3 sequences, about 6.4% of them appearing once. The sequenced sample was whole blood, obtained at baseline. The receptor source for this set is an adult who was a healthcare worker with PCR-confirmed SARS-CoV-2 infection or an uninfected control (not recorded which).

The rearrangement joins TRBV7-2 to TRBJ2-1; D is perhaps TRBD1 or TRBD2 (5 bases each). CDR3 length equals 14 residues. The germline V gene encodes CDR1 SGHTA and CDR2 FQGNSA. The V gene lost 3 bases and the J gene lost 6 bases, with 12 bases spanning the gap. CDR3 sequence reads: CASSLGVGINEQFF. In DNA form, the CDR3 reads TGTGCCAGCAGCTTGGGGGTAGGAATCAATGAGCAGTTCTTC.

The V and J genes are TRBV18 and TRBJ1-6; 9 bases are a match to TRBD1. V gave up 5 bases and J gave up 7 bases; unmatched junction bases: 3. The CDR3 spans 14 residues. CDR1 and CDR2 from the germline V gene are KGHSH and LQKENI. The CDR3 nucleotides read TGTGCCAGCTCATCCGGGACAGGGAATTCACCCCTCCACTTT. Residues: CASSSGTGNSPLHF. Drawing the rest from reference TRBV18 and TRBJ1-6, the complete variable domain is NAGVMQNPRHLVRRRGQEARLRCSPMKGHSHVYWYRQLPEEGLKFMVYLQKENIIDESGMPKERFSAEFPKEGPSILRIQQVVRGDSAAYFCASSSGTGNSPLHFGNGTRLTVT.

This clonotype has ten or more counts. CDR3 loop: CSARDNRLAGIFANEQFF. As DNA, the CDR3 is TGCAGTGCTAGAGATAATAGGCTAGCGGGGATTTTTGCGAATGAGCAGTTCTTC. The chain carries TRBV20-1 and TRBJ2-1; 9 positions match TRBD2. The CDR3 totals 18 residues. V was clipped by 0 bases and J by 7 bases; unmatched bases: 16. CDR1 and CDR2 from the germline V gene are DFQATT and SNEGSKA (reference sequence).

The chain links TRBV20-1 to TRBJ2-3; D not certain. In germline, CDR1 is DFQATT, CDR2 SNEGSKA (reference sequence). V lost 3 bases and J lost 1, with 8 bases in between. This CDR3 spans 13 amino acids. CDR3 region: CSARLPGTDTQYF. DNA of the CDR3: TGCAGTGCTAGGCTCCCAGGCACAGATACGCAGTATTTT.

As for this clonotype: Since a much larger clone is just one base distant, this may be a read error. V and J are TRBV7-2 and TRBJ2-7; 8 bases are a match to TRBD1. Unmatched junction bases numbered 8, after V lost 4 bases and J lost 9 bases. CDR3 length: 13 amino acids. Germline CDR1 reads SGHTA; CDR2 reads FQGNSA. In nucleotides, the CDR3 is TGTGCCAGCAGCTCGCGGACAGGGAACGTGCAGTACTTC. It encodes CASSSRTGNVQYF.

V usage is TRBV6-6 and J usage is TRBJ2-2, with 7 bases identical to TRBD2. The germline V gene encodes CDR1 MNHNY and CDR2 SVGAGI (reference sequence). The V and J ends lost 5 bases and 3 bases, in that order; junction bases with no gene match: 6. The CDR3 runs to 15 residues. The CDR3 spells CASSPLADHTGELFF. CDR3 nucleotide sequence: TGTGCCAGCAGTCCTCTAGCGGATCACACCGGGGAGCTGTTTTTT.

This clonotype was seen only a few times. The chain is built from TRBV12-5 and TRBJ1-6; D gene ambiguous. The CDR3 has 13 residues. Per the germline V gene, CDR1 is LGHNT and CDR2 is FRNRAP. Trimming took 7 bases from V and 7 from J, leaving 11 bases between them. As DNA, the CDR3 is TGTGCTAGTGTAGAGGTCCCCAATTCACCCCTCCACTTT. Translation: CASVEVPNSPLHF.

This clonotype was detected only a few times. This rearrangement joins TRBV12-3 or TRBV12-4 to TRBJ2-2, with 8 bases that match TRBD2. The CDR3 consists of 16 residues. After removal of 6 bases from V and 2 bases from J, the junction contained 8 bases not matched to a gene. The chain's CDR3 is CASSLNSGVNTGELFF. DNA for the CDR3: TGTGCCAGCAGCCTCAATAGCGGGGTTAACACCGGGGAGCTGTTTTTT.

V and J are TRBV5-1 and TRBJ1-2; D is unresolved. The V gene's germline CDR1 is SGHRS and CDR2 YFSETQ. This CDR3 is 12 amino acids long. V lost 4 bases, J lost 8 bases, and 12 bases lay in between. The DNA for the CDR3 is TGCGCCAGCAGCCCCTTTGCGGGAGGCTACACCTTC. Protein: CASSPFAGGYTF.

V and J are TRBV4-1 and TRBJ1-1, with D possibly TRBD1 on 5 matching bases. This CDR3 comprises 13 residues. The V gene lost 3 bases and the J gene lost 3 bases, with 8 bases spanning the gap. The germline gives CDR1 MGHRA, CDR2 YSYEKL. The CDR3 is CASSQGVDTEAFF. The DNA for the CDR3 is TGCGCCAGCAGCCAGGGGGTCGACACTGAAGCTTTCTTT.